This T cell receptor beta chain was captured in a study of blood T cells in healthy people across ages. The V gene lost 6 bases and the J gene lost 2 bases, with 11 bases spanning the gap. Germline V gene sequence: CDR1 SQVTM, CDR2 ANQGSEA. The CDR3 has 12 amino acids. The amount of total RNA extracted per sample was at least 5.5 micrograms. The second PCR ran about 6 to 11 cycles with a sample-barcoded 5' primer and J-beta primers. All samples gave at least 2.5 million CDR3-containing paired-end reads. TCRdb fed the 5' RACE reads into MiXCR, producing one record per CDR3 protein. The repertoire holds 600,000 to 1,000,000 distinct CDR3 sequences, with 58% as singletons.

The genes are TRBV29-1 and TRBJ2-7; D unclear. This TCR derives from a man younger than 45 in good health. The sequenced sample consisted of blood. The CDR3 DNA reads TGCAGCGTCCTTGGGTCGACCTACGAGCAGTACTTC. It is translated as CSVLGSTYEQYF.